The 32 T cell receptor beta chains given below trace back to one sample, sequenced in a study of identifying expanded T cells in peripheral blood. Profiling relied on immunoSEQ multiplex PCR, and the TCRdb table lists in-frame clones only, not all of them. The table records roughly 86,000 clones, more than 75% of them present only once. Sequencing input: blood. The source is a person between 18 and 69 years old in good health.

This chain connects TRBV7-2 to TRBJ2-3; weak D call: TRBD2 (5 bases). Looked up from germline, CDR1 is SGHTA and CDR2 is FQGNSA. V was trimmed by 6 bases and J by 2 bases, leaving 9 bases between them. CDR3 size: 13 residues. CDR3 nucleotides: TGTGCCAGCAGAGACTATACCACAGATACGCAGTATTTT. The encoded protein is CASRDYTTDTQYF.

The chain couples TRBV6-1 to TRBJ1-1; the D gene is possibly TRBD1 (5 bases). In germline, CDR1 is MNHNS, CDR2 SASEGT. Trimming stripped 10 bases from V and 1 base from J, with 16 bases between. CDR3 length: 14 residues. The CDR3 DNA reads TGTGCCACCGACGGATCTCAGGGGAACACTGAAGCTTTCTTT. It codes for CATDGSQGNTEAFF.

The chain recombines TRBV2 with TRBJ1-4; a possible D gene is TRBD1 (5 bases). From germline, CDR1 is SNHLY and CDR2 FYNNEI. The CDR3 spans 12 residues. V dropped 8 bases and J dropped 5 bases, with 9 bases sitting between them. CDR3 protein: CASRGGNEKLFF. CDR3 coding DNA: TGTGCCAGCCGGGGGGGAAATGAAAAACTGTTTTTT.

The chain combines TRBV7-9 with TRBJ2-7, with 10 bases lining up with TRBD1. The CDR3 is 15 amino acids. Germline values: CDR1 SEHNR, CDR2 FQNEAQ (reference sequence). V trimming: 7 bases; J trimming: 2 bases; junction bases outside the gene matches: 8. CDR3 coding DNA: TGTGCCAGCACGCAGGCCGGGACAGGGGCCTACGAGCAGTACTTC. It encodes CASTQAGTGAYEQYF.

The rearrangement uses TRBV7-8 and TRBJ2-7; 7 nucleotides line up with TRBD2. The germline V gene encodes CDR1 SGHVS and CDR2 FQNEAQ. V was pared by 5 bases and J by 0 bases, with 7 bases of the junction left unmatched. The CDR3 runs to 15 residues. CDR3 loop: CASSPYGDYSYEQYF. The CDR3 bases are TGTGCCAGCAGCCCCTACGGGGACTACTCCTACGAGCAGTACTTC.

J is TRBJ1-5 and V is TRBV4-1, with D uncertain. The V gene's germline CDR1 is MGHRA and CDR2 YSYEKL. Deletions cut 0 bases from V and 9 bases from J, with 18 bases between. The CDR3 consists of 16 residues. The CDR3 sequence is CASSQDVRTDQRPQHF. CDR3 DNA: TGCGCCAGCAGCCAAGATGTTAGGACGGACCAAAGGCCCCAGCATTTT.

The chain combines TRBV5-6 with TRBJ1-1; D is possibly TRBD1 (5 bases). Per the germline V gene, CDR1 is SGHDT and CDR2 is YYEEEE. This CDR3 comprises 14 residues. Between the trimmed V and J ends, which lost 3 bases and 0 bases, there was a span of 9 bases. Here the CDR3 reads CASSWGKLNTEAFF. In DNA form, the CDR3 reads TGTGCCAGCAGCTGGGGCAAGTTGAACACTGAAGCTTTCTTT. Looking up the rest from reference TRBV5-6 and TRBJ1-1 gives the full variable domain: DAGVTQSPTHLIKTRGQQVTLRCSPKSGHDTVSWYQQALGQGPQFIFQYYEEEERQRGNFPDRFSGHQFPNYSSELNVNALLLGDSALYLCASSWGKLNTEAFFGQGTRLTVV.

The V and J genes are TRBV7-3 and TRBJ1-1; tentative D call: TRBD1 (6 bases). The CDR3 is 15 residues long. V was shortened by 8 bases and J by 5 bases, with 21 bases between the two germline ends. Germline values: CDR1 SGHTA, CDR2 FQGTGA. The CDR3 region is CASATQGGQGTEAFF. CDR3 coding DNA: TGTGCCAGCGCTACCCAGGGAGGGCAGGGGACTGAAGCTTTCTTT. Full variable domain (remainder filled in from reference TRBV7-3 and TRBJ1-1): GAGVSQTPSNKVTEKGKYVELRCDPISGHTALYWYRQSLGQGPEFLIYFQGTGAADDSGLPNDRFFAVRPEGSVSTLKIQRTERGDSAVYLCASATQGGQGTEAFFGQGTRLTVV.

This chain joins TRBV6-1 and TRBJ1-2; D not certain. V lost 6 bases and J 6 bases, leaving 14 bases between the germline ends. Germline loops: CDR1 MNHNS, CDR2 SASEGT. This CDR3 region has 13 residues. The CDR3 region is CASSFRPGHGYTF. CDR3 in DNA: TGTGCCAGCAGCTTCCGGCCCGGGCATGGCTACACCTTC.

J is TRBJ1-1 and V is TRBV19; D is possibly TRBD1 (6 bases). Trimming took off 7 bases at V and 6 bases at J, with 18 bases between the two ends. The CDR3 consists of 14 residues. Germline CDR1 and CDR2: LNHDA and SQIVND (reference sequence). CDR3 region: CASTQGRGYPEAFF. CDR3 nucleotides: TGTGCCAGTACACAGGGACGGGGATACCCTGAAGCTTTCTTT.

This chain uses TRBV7-2 with TRBJ2-7, with 10 bases lining up with TRBD2. Germline CDR1 and CDR2: SGHTA and FQGNSA. V shed 1 base and J 6 bases; nucleotides not matched to a gene: 0. The CDR3 spans 13 residues. The chain's CDR3 is CASSLGLAGEQYF. CDR3 DNA sequence: TGTGCCAGCAGCTTAGGACTAGCGGGCGAGCAGTACTTC.

This sequence joins TRBV2 and TRBJ1-6; 7 bases are shared with TRBD1. Germline CDR1 is SNHLY and CDR2 is FYNNEI. This CDR3 spans 15 amino acids. V was clipped by 5 bases and J by 7 bases; unmatched bases: 8. CDR3 sequence reads: CASSNQGQANSPLHF. The CDR3, as DNA: TGTGCCAGCAGTAACCAAGGACAGGCCAATTCACCCCTCCACTTT.

As DNA, the CDR3 is TGTGCCAGTAGTCCGACGTGGGGAGGAGAGACCCAGTACTTC. Protein sequence: CASSPTWGGETQYF. The rearrangement joins TRBV19 to TRBJ2-5, with D possibly being TRBD2 (6 bases). The germline V gene has CDR1 LNHDA and CDR2 SQIVND (reference sequence). Trimming took off 5 bases at V and 4 bases at J, with 14 bases between the two ends. This CDR3 comprises 14 residues. The entire variable domain, with the rest obtained from reference TRBV19 and TRBJ2-5, is as follows: DGGITQSPKYLFRKEGQNVTLSCEQNLNHDAMYWYRQDPGQGLRLIYYSQIVNDFQKGDIAEGYSVSREKKESFPLTVTSAQKNPTAFYLCASSPTWGGETQYFGPGTRLLVL.

This clone was counted a single time. This could be a read error, since a much larger clone is one nucleotide away. V and J are TRBV7-2 and TRBJ1-2, with TRBD1 matching over 7 bases. The V gene's germline CDR1 is SGHTA and CDR2 FQGNSA. Losses at the gene ends were 5 bases for V and 3 bases for J; bases not matched to a gene: 3. The CDR3 sequence is 13 residues long. The CDR3 DNA follows: TGTGCCAGCAGCCCGGGACAGTACTATGGCTACACCTTC. Translated: CASSPGQYYGYTF.

This clone was counted once. Mismatch with germline at one junction end may stem from a read error. The genes are TRBV11-1 and TRBJ1-5; D call uncertain. The CDR3 runs to 12 residues. Germline V CDR1 and CDR2: SGHAT, FQDESV (reference sequence). The CDR3 DNA reads as TGTGCCAGCAGCTTAGAGGTGGGGTCAACCTTCTTT. Encoded protein: CASSLEVGSTFF.

This clone showed up just once. The gene calls are TRBV5-8 and TRBJ2-7; D remains ambiguous. The CDR3 is 13 amino acids. CDR1 and CDR2 from the germline V gene are SGHTS and YDEGEE. The germline V and J ends were trimmed by 3 bases and 3 bases, with 10 bases remaining between them. Here the CDR3 reads CASSSVPLYEQYF. Here the CDR3 DNA reads TGTGCCAGCAGCTCCGTCCCCCTCTACGAGCAGTACTTC.

The CDR3 spells CASSPPHQSGYTF. CDR3 in DNA: TGTGCCAGCAGCCCCCCTCACCAGTCTGGCTACACCTTC. The rearrangement joins TRBV11-2 to TRBJ1-2, with D uncertain. Per the germline V gene, CDR1 is SGHAT and CDR2 is FQNNGV. The CDR3 spans 13 residues. Trimming removed 5 bases from V and 7 bases from J, with 14 bases in between.

The rearrangement links TRBV11-2 to TRBJ2-4, with D tentatively TRBD2 (5 bases). Trimming shortened V by 1 base and J by 4 bases, and 23 bases separated the two germline ends. Germline values: CDR1 SGHAT, CDR2 FQNNGV. There are 19 residues in the CDR3. The CDR3 coding sequence is TGTGCCAGCAGCTTAGCGGGTTTACTGACGCGGGCATTAAAAAACATTCAGTACTTC. Its protein product is CASSLAGLLTRALKNIQYF.

The chain combines TRBV5-6 with TRBJ2-7; D is possibly TRBD1 or TRBD2 (5 bases each). The germline gives CDR1 SGHDT, CDR2 YYEEEE. Trimming shortened V by 2 bases and J by 6 bases, and 15 bases separated the two germline ends. The CDR3 has 14 amino acids. DNA of the CDR3: TGTGCCAGCAGCTTCGGGGCGCGATGGCGCGAGCAGTACTTC. Its protein is CASSFGARWREQYF. Combining the CDR3 with reference TRBV5-6 and TRBJ2-7 gives the whole variable domain DAGVTQSPTHLIKTRGQQVTLRCSPKSGHDTVSWYQQALGQGPQFIFQYYEEEERQRGNFPDRFSGHQFPNYSSELNVNALLLGDSALYLCASSFGARWREQYFGPGTRLTVT.

V is TRBV30 and J is TRBJ1-3, with a possible D match to TRBD1 (6 bases). Trimming removed 3 bases at V and 0 bases at J, with 12 bases between. Germline CDR1 reads GTSNPN; CDR2 reads SVGIG (reference sequence). This CDR3 is built from 15 residues. The CDR3 is CAWSYRETSGNTIYF. The CDR3 DNA follows: TGTGCCTGGAGCTACAGGGAAACCTCTGGAAACACCATATATTTT.

The genes are TRBV5-4 and TRBJ1-6, with D tentatively TRBD1 (6 bases). The CDR3 sequence is 14 residues long. Per germline, CDR1 SGHNT and CDR2 YYREEE (reference sequence). Trimming cost V 0 bases and J 7 bases, with 8 bases left between them. Written as DNA, the CDR3 is TGTGCCAGCAGCTTGGGACAGGTCAATTCACCCCTCCACTTT. Protein product: CASSLGQVNSPLHF.

This rearrangement joins TRBV30 to TRBJ2-3, with D perhaps being TRBD1 or TRBD2 (5 bases each). CDR3 length: 16 residues. Germline CDR1 reads GTSNPN; CDR2 reads SVGIG (reference sequence). The ends were cut back, 0 bases at V and 5 bases at J, with 18 bases in the middle. The CDR3 spells CAWSVWDHPMGDTQYF. In DNA form, the CDR3 reads TGTGCCTGGAGTGTATGGGACCATCCCATGGGAGATACGCAGTATTTT.

This clone has only one observation. One junction end disagrees with the germline gene, perhaps due to a read error. The chain joins TRBV13 to TRBJ1-2; 9 nucleotides align to TRBD1. Germline CDR1 is PRHDT and CDR2 is FYEKMQ (reference sequence). The length of the CDR3 is 14 residues. The CDR3 sequence is CASSPWDRAYGYTF. CDR3 nucleotides: TGCGCCAGCAGCCCCTGGGACAGGGCCTATGGCTACACCTTC.

The rearrangement joins TRBV11-2 to TRBJ1-1; D unresolved. Germline assignment: CDR1 SGHAT and CDR2 FQNNGV. V lost 3 bases and J 4 bases, leaving 9 bases between the germline ends. This CDR3 contains 13 residues. The CDR3 DNA reads TGTGCCAGCAGCTTCACCGGTCGCACTGAAGCTTTCTTT. This encodes CASSFTGRTEAFF.

The J gene is TRBJ1-3, the V gene TRBV9; 7 bases are shared with TRBD1. The CDR3 sequence is 17 residues long. Losses at the gene ends were 4 bases for V and 0 bases for J; bases not matched to a gene: 10. Germline V gene sequence: CDR1 SGDLS, CDR2 YYNGEE. The CDR3 reads CASSPRDSITSGNTIYF. In DNA, the CDR3 is TGTGCCAGCAGCCCCCGGGACAGCATAACCTCTGGAAACACCATATATTTT.

The chain joins TRBV11-3 to TRBJ2-5; 10 positions match TRBD1. Per germline, CDR1 SGHNT and CDR2 YENEEA. The trim removed 2 bases at V and 1 base at J, leaving 13 bases unmatched. This CDR3 contains 19 residues. The CDR3 nucleotides read TGTGCCAGCAGCTTACCGTTTGGACAGGGGGGAAGAGGCCAAGAGACCCAGTACTTC. Protein: CASSLPFGQGGRGQETQYF. Variable domain in full (rest from reference TRBV11-3 and TRBJ2-5): EAGVVQSPRYKIIEKKQPVAFWCNPISGHNTLYWYLQNLGQGPELLIRYENEEAVDDSQLPKDRFSAERLKGVDSTLKIQPAELGDSAVYLCASSLPFGQGGRGQETQYFGPGTRLLVL.

V usage is TRBV2 and J usage is TRBJ1-5; 8 nucleotides agree with TRBD1. Germline V gene lookup returns CDR1 SNHLY and CDR2 FYNNEI. The CDR3 totals 17 residues. V lost 5 bases to trimming and J lost 5 bases; unmatched junction nucleotides: 14. CDR3 sequence (DNA): TGTGCCAGCAGTCACCTCCCAGGACAGGGTCACTATCAGCCCCAGCATTTT. This codes for CASSHLPGQGHYQPQHF. The whole variable domain, filled in from reference TRBV2 and TRBJ1-5, reads EPEVTQTPSHQVTQMGQEVILRCVPISNHLYFYWYRQILGQKVEFLVSFYNNEISEKSEIFDDQFSVERPDGSNFTLKIRSTKLEDSAMYFCASSHLPGQGHYQPQHFGDGTRLSIL.

The chain joins TRBV7-6 to TRBJ2-3; 12 nucleotides align to TRBD2. The CDR3 runs to 17 residues. V lost 5 bases, J lost 6 bases, and 12 bases stayed unmatched. Germline values: CDR1 SGHVS, CDR2 FNYEAQ. CDR3 nucleotides: TGTGCCAGCAGCACGAAGAGTCTAGCGGGGGGGCGGGATACGCAGTATTTT. The encoded protein is CASSTKSLAGGRDTQYF.

The gene calls are TRBV7-8 and TRBJ2-1; 9 bases align to TRBD1. Germline trimming cut 5 bases from V and 2 bases from J; bases unmatched to any gene: 7. Germline V gene data show CDR1 as SGHVS and CDR2 as FQNEAQ. The CDR3 extends over 16 amino acids. As DNA, the CDR3 is TGTGCCAGCAGCACTCCCCGACAGGGGGCCTACAATGAGCAGTTCTTC. Residues: CASSTPRQGAYNEQFF.

The rearrangement uses TRBV11-2 and TRBJ2-7, with 7 bases that match TRBD1. V lost 5 bases and J lost 0; bases outside the gene matches: 13. The germline V gene has CDR1 SGHAT and CDR2 FQNNGV. This CDR3 contains 17 residues. CDR3 nucleotides: TGTGCCAGCAGCCGCGGATCAGGGACAGCACTCTCCTACGAGCAGTACTTC. Residues: CASSRGSGTALSYEQYF.

The rearrangement uses TRBV5-1 and TRBJ2-1; 9 nucleotides line up with TRBD2. This CDR3 has 14 amino acids. The V gene's germline CDR1 is SGHRS and CDR2 YFSETQ. V gave up 7 bases and J gave up 7 bases; unmatched junction bases: 9. In nucleotides, the CDR3 is TGCGCCAGCGGCGGCGGGGGGGCTTATAATGAGCAGTTCTTC. Amino acids: CASGGGGAYNEQFF.

This clone has more than one count but fewer than ten. The chain uses TRBV2 and TRBJ2-6, with unresolved D. This CDR3 region has 17 residues. The germline V gene has CDR1 SNHLY and CDR2 FYNNEI. Deletions cut 5 bases from V and 4 bases from J, with 18 bases between. CDR3 residues: CASSNSGPRAGANVLTF. The DNA of the CDR3 is TGTGCCAGCAGTAACTCCGGGCCCCGGGCAGGGGCCAACGTCCTGACTTTC.